This T cell receptor beta chain was recorded in a study of blood T cells in healthy people across ages. Through a sample-barcoded 5' primer and a J-beta primer mix, a second PCR was run for roughly 6 to 11 cycles. TCRdb redid the calling of the 5' RACE reads with MiXCR, one entry per CDR3 protein. The sample has around 800,000 distinct CDR3 sequences, 60% to 80% seen once. J gave up 5 bases and V 7 bases, and 4 bases lay outside the gene matches. Germline V gives CDR1 SNHLY, CDR2 FYNNEI. CDR3 length: 13 amino acids. Sequences were obtained from blood. The chain carries TRBV2 and TRBJ2-1; TRBD1 matches at 8 bases. The receptor was isolated from a young man in good health. CDR3 protein: CASKDRVHNEQFF. CDR3 in DNA: TGTGCCAGCAAGGACAGGGTCCACAATGAGCAGTTCTTC. Full variable domain (outside the CDR3, taken from reference TRBV2 and TRBJ2-1): EPEVTQTPSHQVTQMGQEVILRCVPISNHLYFYWYRQILGQKVEFLVSFYNNEISEKSEIFDDQFSVERPDGSNFTLKIRSTKLEDSAMYFCASKDRVHNEQFFGPGTRLTVL.